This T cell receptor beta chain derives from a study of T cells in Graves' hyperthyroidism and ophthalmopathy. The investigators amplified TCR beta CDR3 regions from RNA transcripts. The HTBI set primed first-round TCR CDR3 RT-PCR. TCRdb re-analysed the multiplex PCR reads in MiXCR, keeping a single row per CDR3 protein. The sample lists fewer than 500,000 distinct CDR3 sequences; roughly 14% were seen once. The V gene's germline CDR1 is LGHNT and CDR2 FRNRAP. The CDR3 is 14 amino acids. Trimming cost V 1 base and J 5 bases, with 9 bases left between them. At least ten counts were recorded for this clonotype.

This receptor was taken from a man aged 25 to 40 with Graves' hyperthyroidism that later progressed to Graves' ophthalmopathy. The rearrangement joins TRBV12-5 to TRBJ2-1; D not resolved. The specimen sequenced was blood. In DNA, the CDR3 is TGTGCTAGTGGTTTGGACGGCCATAACAATGAGCAGTTCTTC. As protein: CASGLDGHNNEQFF.